A single sample gave rise to the 7 T cell receptor beta chains below, sequenced in a study of T cells in Graves' hyperthyroidism and ophthalmopathy. Amplification yielded TCR beta CDR3 regions, with RNA transcripts as the source. A set of HTBI primers served as the primers for a first-round RT-PCR of the TCR CDR3. One entry per CDR3 protein, called by TCRdb with MiXCR from the multiplex PCR reads. The sample consists of about 270,000 distinct CDR3 sequences, roughly 22% of them appearing once. Sample: blood. These receptors were taken from a man younger than 45 with Graves' ophthalmopathy.

This clonotype appeared once. This chain links TRBV5-8 with TRBJ2-2; 8 bases line up with TRBD2. From germline, CDR1 is SGHTS and CDR2 YDEGEE. The CDR3 consists of 16 residues. J was trimmed by 1 base and V by 2 bases; bases with no gene match: 4. The CDR3 DNA sequence: TGTGCCAGCAGCTTACCGGGACTAGTGAACACCGGGGAGCTGTTTTTT. Translated, it gives CASSLPGLVNTGELFF.

Many counts were recorded for this clonotype. V is TRBV27 and J is TRBJ2-1; 7 positions match TRBD1. The CDR3 runs to 15 residues. With V trimmed by 6 bases and J by 5 bases, 10 bases remained unmatched. Germline CDR1 reads MNHEY; CDR2 reads SMNVEV (reference sequence). The CDR3 here is CASRRKGQMNNEQFF. CDR3 nucleotides: TGTGCCAGCAGGCGCAAGGGACAGATGAACAATGAGCAGTTCTTC.

Only a few counts were recorded for this clonotype. The chain recombines TRBV20-1 with TRBJ2-3, with D unresolved. The V end lost 3 bases, the J end lost 2 bases, and 12 bases lay between the germline ends. Germline-derived CDR1 and CDR2 are DFQATT and SNEGSKA (reference sequence). CDR3 length: 14 amino acids. In DNA, the CDR3 is TGCAGTGCTAGGGACCCCTTAACCACAGATACGCAGTATTTT. Translation: CSARDPLTTDTQYF.

V is TRBV29-1 and J is TRBJ2-3; D not resolved. CDR1 and CDR2 from the germline V gene are SQVTM and ANQGSEA. This CDR3 is built from 15 residues. V was pared by 4 bases and J by 4 bases, with 18 bases between. CDR3 sequence reads: CSVGWGIGASDTQYF. CDR3 DNA sequence: TGCAGCGTTGGGTGGGGTATTGGTGCCTCAGATACGCAGTATTTT.

This clonotype was counted between two and nine times. J is TRBJ2-7 and V is TRBV6-1; D might be TRBD1 (7 bases). CDR1 and CDR2 (germline): MNHNS, SASEGT. The CDR3 length is 14 residues. The V gene lost 7 bases and the J gene lost 7 bases, with 20 bases spanning the gap. CDR3 nucleotides: TGTGCCAGCACCCCTCGACAGGGAGGTCAAGAGCAGTACTTC. Protein: CASTPRQGGQEQYF.

The CDR3 coding sequence is TGTGCCAGCAGCTTGGCTGGGGCTAGCGGCAATCAGCCCCAGCATTTT. It translates to CASSLAGASGNQPQHF. The rearrangement joins TRBV7-9 to TRBJ1-5; D perhaps matches TRBD1 (5 bases). Germline V gene data show CDR1 as SEHNR and CDR2 as FQNEAQ (reference sequence). The length of the CDR3 is 16 residues. Trimming removed 3 bases at V and 2 bases at J, with 14 bases between.

This clonotype was detected only a few times. The rearrangement uses TRBV20-1 and TRBJ1-6; D possibly corresponds to TRBD1 (5 bases). Trimming removed 5 bases at V and 9 bases at J, with 17 bases between. From germline, CDR1 is DFQATT and CDR2 SNEGSKA (reference sequence). The CDR3 is made up of 14 amino acids. CDR3 loop: CSAPGGRAGSPLHF. The CDR3 nucleotides read TGCAGTGCTCCAGGTGGCAGGGCTGGTTCACCCCTCCACTTT.